These T cell receptor beta chains were read from a single sample in a study of Ad26.COV2.S vaccination and SARS-CoV-2 variants. Assay used: immunoSEQ multiplex PCR; TCRdb lists only in-frame clones, some missing. Here the sample spans under 250,000 clones, roughly 87% being singletons. Sequenced here: peripheral blood, sampled in a trial of Ad26.COV2.S vaccine versus placebo. Source of these receptors: a person aged 18-60 years who received the Ad26.COV2.S COVID-19 vaccine or a placebo. Each CDR3 is given with its conserved first and last residue. Each record gives: V gene, J gene, clone size, D gene, CDR3 protein, CDR3 DNA. D genes are given only for firm matches. Size is omitted from some rows. Given values are once, few, many or a class for expanded clones.

v_call: TRBV4-2
j_call: TRBJ1-5
clone_size: many
d_call: .
cdr3_aa: CASSPERARSNQPQHF
cdr3_nt: TGTGCCAGCAGCCCAGAACGGGCCAGGAGCAATCAGCCCCAGCATTTT

v_call: TRBV9
j_call: TRBJ2-3
clone_size: .
d_call: TRBD2
cdr3_aa: CASSVPGTAGADTQYF
cdr3_nt: TGTGCCAGCAGCGTACCCGGGACCGCGGGAGCAGATACGCAGTATTTT

v_call: TRBV28
j_call: TRBJ1-1
clone_size: .
d_call: .
cdr3_aa: CASSLRRWGGMNTEAFF
cdr3_nt: TGTGCCAGCAGTTTACGCCGCTGGGGGGGTATGAACACTGAAGCTTTCTTT

v_call: TRBV14
j_call: TRBJ2-3
clone_size: .
d_call: .
cdr3_aa: CASSPNLGDTQYF
cdr3_nt: TGTGCCAGCAGCCCTAATCTCGGGGATACGCAGTATTTT

v_call: TRBV24-1
j_call: TRBJ2-5
clone_size: .
d_call: TRBD1
cdr3_aa: CATSDDTGGEETQYF
cdr3_nt: TGTGCCACCAGTGATGATACAGGGGGCGAAGAGACCCAGTACTTC

v_call: TRBV6-5
j_call: TRBJ2-2
clone_size: .
d_call: .
cdr3_aa: CASSYRGNTGELFF
cdr3_nt: TGTGCCAGCAGTTACCGGGGGAACACCGGGGAGCTGTTTTTT

v_call: TRBV30
j_call: TRBJ2-5
clone_size: .
d_call: TRBD2
cdr3_aa: CAWSEAGLAGRETQYF
cdr3_nt: TGTGCCTGGAGTGAGGCCGGACTAGCGGGAAGAGAGACCCAGTACTTC

v_call: TRBV5-4
j_call: TRBJ2-1
clone_size: .
d_call: .
cdr3_aa: CASSFEASYYNEQFF
cdr3_nt: TGTGCCAGCAGCTTTGAAGCGTCCTATTACAATGAGCAGTTCTTC

v_call: TRBV2
j_call: TRBJ1-1
clone_size: .
d_call: .
cdr3_aa: CASSEAFGGVTEAFF
cdr3_nt: TGTGCCAGCAGTGAAGCGTTCGGTGGGGTCACTGAAGCTTTCTTT

v_call: TRBV7-9
j_call: TRBJ2-2
clone_size: .
d_call: .
cdr3_aa: CASSLAQGGDTGELFF
cdr3_nt: TGTGCCAGCAGCTTAGCACAGGGAGGGGACACCGGGGAGCTGTTTTTT

v_call: TRBV7-3
j_call: TRBJ2-1
clone_size: .
d_call: TRBD2
cdr3_aa: CASSPSGLARSYNEQFF
cdr3_nt: TGTGCCAGCAGTCCGAGTGGACTAGCGCGATCCTACAATGAGCAGTTCTTC

v_call: TRBV27
j_call: TRBJ2-1
clone_size: .
d_call: TRBD2
cdr3_aa: CASQISGTYNEQFF
cdr3_nt: TGTGCCAGCCAAATTAGCGGGACCTACAATGAGCAGTTCTTC

v_call: TRBV4-3
j_call: TRBJ1-1
clone_size: .
d_call: TRBD1
cdr3_aa: CASSRDRYTEAFF
cdr3_nt: TGCGCCAGCAGCCGGGACAGGTACACTGAAGCTTTCTTT

v_call: TRBV30
j_call: TRBJ1-4
clone_size: .
d_call: .
cdr3_aa: CAWSVLGSDEKLFF
cdr3_nt: TGTGCCTGGAGTGTATTGGGGTCTGATGAAAAACTGTTTTTT

v_call: TRBV2
j_call: TRBJ1-1
clone_size: .
d_call: .
cdr3_aa: CASNWVTANTEAFF
cdr3_nt: TGTGCCAGCAATTGGGTTACAGCTAACACTGAAGCTTTCTTT

v_call: TRBV9
j_call: TRBJ1-4
clone_size: .
d_call: .
cdr3_aa: CASSSSSSGIGEKLFF
cdr3_nt: TGTGCCAGCAGCTCCTCTTCGAGCGGGATCGGCGAAAAACTGTTTTTT

v_call: TRBV5-6
j_call: TRBJ1-4
clone_size: .
d_call: .
cdr3_aa: CASSRGVRNPNEKLFF
cdr3_nt: TGTGCCAGCAGCCGGGGGGTGCGAAACCCTAATGAAAAACTGTTTTTT

v_call: TRBV7-9
j_call: TRBJ1-5
clone_size: once
d_call: .
cdr3_aa: CASSLGLAGQGYSNQPQHF
cdr3_nt: TGTGCCAGCAGCTTAGGACTGGCAGGGCAAGGATATAGCAATCAGCCCCAGCATTTT

v_call: TRBV7-2
j_call: TRBJ1-2
clone_size: few
d_call: TRBD1
cdr3_aa: CASSPRTGKNYGYTF
cdr3_nt: TGTGCCAGCAGCCCGCGGACAGGGAAGAACTATGGCTACACCTTC

v_call: TRBV6-6
j_call: TRBJ2-7
clone_size: .
d_call: TRBD2
cdr3_aa: CASSRLAGGREQYF
cdr3_nt: TGTGCCAGCAGTCGACTAGCGGGGGGGCGGGAGCAGTACTTC

v_call: TRBV3-1/TRBV3-2
j_call: TRBJ2-3
clone_size: .
d_call: .
cdr3_aa: CASSQEGGGRADTQYF
cdr3_nt: TGTGCCAGCAGCCAAGAAGGAGGGGGGAGGGCAGATACGCAGTATTTT

v_call: TRBV7-3
j_call: TRBJ1-2
clone_size: .
d_call: .
cdr3_aa: CASSLTWSGLVYGYTF
cdr3_nt: TGTGCCAGCAGCTTAACGTGGTCAGGGTTGGTCTATGGCTACACCTTC

v_call: TRBV6-8
j_call: TRBJ2-3
clone_size: few
d_call: TRBD2
cdr3_aa: CASSLGGGTDTQYF
cdr3_nt: TGTGCCAGCTCATTGGGGGGGGGCACAGATACGCAGTATTTT

v_call: TRBV11-2
j_call: TRBJ2-1
clone_size: .
d_call: .
cdr3_aa: CASSPRQAPYNEQFF
cdr3_nt: TGTGCCAGCAGCCCCAGACAGGCACCCTACAATGAGCAGTTCTTC

v_call: TRBV5-5
j_call: TRBJ2-5
clone_size: .
d_call: .
cdr3_aa: CASSLLPEQTQYF
cdr3_nt: TGTGCCAGCAGCTTGCTCCCTGAACAGACCCAGTACTTC

v_call: TRBV10-3
j_call: TRBJ2-1
clone_size: few
d_call: TRBD1
cdr3_aa: CATLLSAGTDGRYEQFF
cdr3_nt: TGTGCCACCTTGCTTTCAGCCGGGACAGATGGCCGGTATGAGCAGTTCTTC

v_call: TRBV6-5
j_call: TRBJ1-6
clone_size: .
d_call: .
cdr3_aa: CASSPGQHFNSPLHF
cdr3_nt: TGTGCCAGCAGTCCCGGACAGCACTTCAATTCACCCCTCCACTTT

v_call: TRBV15
j_call: TRBJ2-1
clone_size: .
d_call: .
cdr3_aa: CATSRDDAPGTYNEQFF
cdr3_nt: TGTGCCACCAGCAGAGATGACGCGCCGGGCACCTACAATGAGCAGTTCTTC

v_call: TRBV19
j_call: TRBJ2-2
clone_size: .
d_call: TRBD2
cdr3_aa: CASSIDAGGTTGELFF
cdr3_nt: TGTGCCAGTAGTATTGATGCGGGAGGTACGACCGGGGAGCTGTTTTTT